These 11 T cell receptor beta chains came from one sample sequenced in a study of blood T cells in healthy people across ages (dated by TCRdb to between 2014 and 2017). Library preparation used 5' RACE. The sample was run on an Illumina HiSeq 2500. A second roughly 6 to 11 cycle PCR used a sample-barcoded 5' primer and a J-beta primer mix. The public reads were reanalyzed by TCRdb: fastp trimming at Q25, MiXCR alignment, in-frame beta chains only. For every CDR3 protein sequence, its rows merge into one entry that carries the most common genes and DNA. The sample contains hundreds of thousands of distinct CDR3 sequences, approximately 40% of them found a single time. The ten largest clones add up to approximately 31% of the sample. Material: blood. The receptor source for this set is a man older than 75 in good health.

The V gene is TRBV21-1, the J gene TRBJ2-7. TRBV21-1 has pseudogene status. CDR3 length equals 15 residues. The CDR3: CASSNSLAGTYEQYF. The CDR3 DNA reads TGTGCCAGCAGCAACTCTCTAGCGGGCACCTACGAGCAGTACTTC.

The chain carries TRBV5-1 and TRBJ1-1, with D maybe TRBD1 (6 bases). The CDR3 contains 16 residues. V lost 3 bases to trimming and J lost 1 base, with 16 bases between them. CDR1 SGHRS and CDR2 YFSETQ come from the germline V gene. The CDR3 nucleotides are TGCGCCAGCAGCTATAGCTTGACAGGTTGGAACACTGAAGCTTTCTTT. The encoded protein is CASSYSLTGWNTEAFF.

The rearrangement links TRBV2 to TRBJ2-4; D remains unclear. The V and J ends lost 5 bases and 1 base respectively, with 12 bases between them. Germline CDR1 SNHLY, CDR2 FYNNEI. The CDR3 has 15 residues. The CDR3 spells CASSPDGWAKNIQYF. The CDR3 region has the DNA TGTGCCAGCAGTCCCGACGGGTGGGCCAAAAACATTCAGTACTTC.

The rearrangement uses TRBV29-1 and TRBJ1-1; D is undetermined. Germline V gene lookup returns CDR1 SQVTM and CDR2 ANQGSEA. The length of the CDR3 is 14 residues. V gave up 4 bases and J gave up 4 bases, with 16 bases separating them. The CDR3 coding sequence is TGCAGCGTTGTGGTATGGGGTTGGGTCACTGAAGCTTTCTTT. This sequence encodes CSVVVWGWVTEAFF.

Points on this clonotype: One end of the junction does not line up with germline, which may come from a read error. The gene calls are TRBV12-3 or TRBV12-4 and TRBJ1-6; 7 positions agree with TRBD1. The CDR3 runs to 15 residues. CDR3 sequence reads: CASSSRQGDNSPLHF. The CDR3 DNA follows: TGTGCCAGCAGTTCCCGACAGGGTGACAATTCGCCCCTCCACTTT.

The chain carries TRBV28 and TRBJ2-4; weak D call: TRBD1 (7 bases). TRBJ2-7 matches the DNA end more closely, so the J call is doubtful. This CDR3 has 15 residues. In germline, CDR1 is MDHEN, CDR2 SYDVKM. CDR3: CASSLFRGRGDEQYF. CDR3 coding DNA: TGTGCCAGCAGTTTGTTCAGGGGCAGGGGGGACGAGCAGTACTTC.

CDR3: CSASSTNRGIQETQYF. CDR3 sequence (DNA): TGCAGTGCTAGCTCGACAAACAGGGGAATCCAAGAGACCCAGTACTTC. The chain carries TRBV20-1 and TRBJ2-5, with 7 bases aligning to TRBD1. Germline CDR1 DFQATT, CDR2 SNEGSKA (reference sequence). V dropped 3 bases and J dropped 1; count of bases not matched to a gene: 11. CDR3 length: 16 residues.

The CDR3 DNA reads as TGCGCCAGCAGTGTTAGAGCGGGAGGGAAATACGAGCAGTACTTC. This encodes CASSVRAGGKYEQYF. This chain links TRBV10-1 with TRBJ2-7; 10 bases line up with TRBD2. There are 15 residues in the CDR3. Germline CDR1 and CDR2: WNHNN and SYGVQD (reference sequence). The trim removed 4 bases at V and 4 bases at J, leaving 7 bases unmatched.

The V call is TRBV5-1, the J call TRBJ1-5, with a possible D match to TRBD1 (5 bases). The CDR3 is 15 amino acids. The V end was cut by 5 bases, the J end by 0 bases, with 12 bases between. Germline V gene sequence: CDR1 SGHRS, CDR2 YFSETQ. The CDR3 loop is CASRAGTDSNQPQHF. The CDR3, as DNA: TGCGCCAGCAGGGCCGGGACGGATAGCAATCAGCCCCAGCATTTT.

The CDR3 sequence: CASSFSHGLGYEQYF. The CDR3 bases are TGTGCCAGCAGCTTCTCCCATGGACTAGGGTACGAGCAGTACTTC. This chain connects TRBV7-2 to TRBJ2-7; 7 nucleotides match TRBD2. V lost 3 bases, J lost 4 bases, and 9 bases stayed unmatched. This CDR3 has 15 amino acids. The germline CDR1 and CDR2 sequences are SGHTA and FQGNSA.

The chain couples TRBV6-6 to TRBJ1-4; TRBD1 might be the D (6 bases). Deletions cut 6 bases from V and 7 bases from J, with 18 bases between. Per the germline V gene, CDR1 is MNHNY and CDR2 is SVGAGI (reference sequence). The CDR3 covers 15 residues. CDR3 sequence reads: CASSIRGASVEKLFF. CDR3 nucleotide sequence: TGTGCCAGCAGCATCAGGGGAGCAAGTGTTGAAAAACTGTTTTTT.